This TCR beta chain was retrieved from a study of blood T cell repertoires in COVID-19. For the study at large: From T cells, B-cell-depleted T cells, or PBMCs came the material, which was cDNA or gDNA.

The CDR3 is 13 residues long. Germline CDR1 is SGHKS and CDR2 is YYEKEE (reference sequence). Losses at the gene ends were 2 bases for V and 7 bases for J; bases not matched to a gene: 5. Only in-frame clones appear in the TCRdb table, and some are missing; sequencing was by immunoSEQ multiplex PCR. Among some 150,000 clones listed, around nine tenths were seen once. The V call is TRBV5-5, the J call TRBJ1-2; 7 bases fit TRBD1. This TCR came from a middle-aged man with active or convalescent COVID-19. What was sequenced was peripheral blood. The chain's CDR3 is CASSLTGDSGYTF. CDR3 DNA sequence: TGTGCCAGCAGCTTAACAGGGGACAGTGGCTACACCTTC. The whole variable domain, remainder taken from reference TRBV5-5 and TRBJ1-2, is DAGVTQSPTHLIKTRGQQVTLRCSPISGHKSVSWYQQVLGQGPQFIFQYYEKEERGRGNFPDRFSARQFPNYSSELNVNALLLGDSALYLCASSLTGDSGYTFGSGTRLTVV.